This T cell receptor beta chain was sequenced in a study of CD8+ T cells in alopecia areata. About the research overall: Treatment of the treated patients consisted of oral tofacitinib, 5 to 10 mg twice daily. The authors scored treated patients' severity by affected scalp percentage. Study results and limitations: Researchers say the link of baseline CD8+ expansion to response remains uncertain, with one nonresponder.

The sample's treatment: oral pan-JAK inhibitor, 5-10 mg twice daily. PBMCs served as the source from which CD4+ and CD8+ T cells were sorted. Extracted RNA was reverse transcribed into cDNA, the sequencing template. TCRdb's table, derived via immunoSEQ multiplex PCR, lists solely in-frame clones and lacks some. The sample has about 42,000 clones, roughly 65% seen once. To note about this clone: Its antigen is undetermined.

The CDR3 has 13 residues. CDR1 is GTSNPN, CDR2 SVGIG, per germline (reference sequence). The V segment lost 6 bases and the J segment 5 bases; nucleotides outside the gene matches: 5. The sequenced sample was CD8+ T cells sorted from blood, obtained at week 4, from a patient treated with tofacitinib. The receptor's source is a human donor with alopecia areata. J is TRBJ2-2 and V is TRBV30; 8 bases line up with TRBD1. CDR3 in DNA: TGTGCCTGTGCAGGACAGGGAACCGGGGAGCTGTTTTTT. Translation: CACAGQGTGELFF.